The 23 T cell receptor beta chains given below trace back to one sample, sequenced in a study of blood T cell repertoires in COVID-19 (dated by TCRdb to the early 2020s). Libraries came from the immunoSEQ multiplex PCR assay. TCRdb holds this immuneACCESS table with in-frame rearrangements only. Some clones are missing; in checked studies, unresolved V genes explain under half, and the rest has no known cause. This sample comprises under 300,000 clones, about 88% of them detected only once. Of the sample, under 7% falls within the top ten clones. The sample was PBMCs or T cells enriched from blood (not recorded which). These receptors came from a woman aged 50 to 60 who had been exposed to COVID-19.

The rearrangement joins TRBV23-1 to TRBJ1-2; D call uncertain. TRBV23-1 is reported as an ORF; its role is uncertain. CDR3 length: 14 amino acids. Trimming removed 0 bases at V and 5 bases at J, with 10 bases between. The chain's CDR3 is CASSQSGREYGYTF. The CDR3 DNA reads as TGCGCCAGCAGTCAATCTGGTCGGGAGTATGGCTACACCTTC.

This clone was detected once. J is TRBJ1-6 and V is TRBV14; the D gene is possibly TRBD1 (6 bases). There are 15 residues in the CDR3. Per the germline V gene, CDR1 is SGHDN and CDR2 is FVKESK. Between the trimmed V and J ends, which lost 1 base and 6 bases, there was a span of 10 bases. CDR3 in amino acids: CASSQVDSPNSPLHF. Here the CDR3 DNA reads TGTGCCAGCAGCCAAGTGGACAGCCCTAATTCACCCCTCCACTTT. The whole variable domain, filled in from reference TRBV14 and TRBJ1-6, reads EAGVTQFPSHSVIEKGQTVTLRCDPISGHDNLYWYRRVMGKEIKFLLHFVKESKQDESGMPNNRFLAERTGGTYSTLKVQPAELEDSGVYFCASSQVDSPNSPLHFGNGTRLTVT.

This clone was detected once. The J gene is TRBJ1-2, the V gene TRBV19; possible D gene TRBD1, 5 bases. This CDR3 is 13 amino acids long. V was pared by 7 bases and J by 5 bases, with 14 bases between. Germline V gene lookup returns CDR1 LNHDA and CDR2 SQIVND (reference sequence). Here the CDR3 reads CASTQGHGYGYTF. In DNA, the CDR3 is TGTGCCAGTACGCAGGGCCATGGGTATGGCTACACCTTC.

The V gene is TRBV4-2, the J gene TRBJ1-1; the D gene is possibly TRBD1 (6 bases). Between the trimmed V and J ends, which lost 1 base and 8 bases, there was a span of 11 bases. This CDR3 has 13 amino acids. Germline loops: CDR1 LGHNA, CDR2 YNFKEQ. In DNA, the CDR3 is TGTGCCAGCAGCCAAGCACGGGGGGGCGAAGCTTTCTTT. It specifies CASSQARGGEAFF.

The gene calls are TRBV6-5 and TRBJ1-5, with TRBD1 matching 8 bases. J gave up 4 bases and V 6 bases, and 5 bases lay outside the gene matches. Per germline, CDR1 MNHEY and CDR2 SVGAGI. This CDR3 spans 14 amino acids. For the CDR3, the DNA is TGTGCCAGCAGACGGACAGGGAGGAATCAGCCCCAGCATTTT. Amino acids: CASRRTGRNQPQHF.

The V call is TRBV28, the J call TRBJ1-1; unclear D gene. Trimming took 7 bases from V and 1 from J, leaving 16 bases between them. The CDR3 consists of 15 residues. The germline gives CDR1 MDHEN, CDR2 SYDVKM. CDR3 bases: TGTGCCAGCACCTATAGGCCCTCGGGGAACACTGAAGCTTTCTTT. Translated, it gives CASTYRPSGNTEAFF.

The J gene is TRBJ2-7, the V gene TRBV11-2, with D maybe TRBD1 (6 bases). Trimming cost V 7 bases and J 0 bases, with 16 bases left between them. Germline V CDR1 and CDR2: SGHAT, FQNNGV. The CDR3 runs to 15 residues. The CDR3 spells CASNPEGGSSYEQYF. Here the CDR3 DNA reads TGTGCCAGCAACCCAGAAGGGGGAAGCTCCTACGAGCAGTACTTC.

The rearrangement links TRBV5-1 to TRBJ2-5; D is possibly TRBD1 (6 bases). With 3 bases removed from V and 3 bases from J, the gap between germline ends came to 12 bases. Germline-derived CDR1 and CDR2 are SGHRS and YFSETQ. The CDR3 runs 14 residues. The CDR3: CASSSPRGKETQYF. The CDR3 DNA sequence: TGCGCCAGCAGCTCACCCAGGGGAAAAGAGACCCAGTACTTC.

This clone was detected only once. V and J are TRBV5-8 and TRBJ1-2; D may be TRBD1 (6 bases). CDR3 length: 16 amino acids. Germline CDR1 is SGHTS and CDR2 is YDEGEE. V was cut by 1 base and J by 2 bases, with 15 bases left in between. In DNA, the CDR3 is TGTGCCAGCAGCTTGATCGTGAGGACAGCCAACTATGGCTACACCTTC. The encoded protein is CASSLIVRTANYGYTF.

The chain links TRBV7-8 to TRBJ1-2, with 8 bases lining up with TRBD1. CDR3 length: 14 residues. Germline V lookup: CDR1 SGHVS, CDR2 FQNEAQ. V shed 7 bases, J shed 5 bases, and the junction held 9 bases outside the gene matches. Written as DNA, the CDR3 is TGTGCCAGCATTCAGGACAGGGCAGGATATGGCTACACCTTC. Amino acid sequence: CASIQDRAGYGYTF.

The chain uses TRBV7-9 and TRBJ2-2, with D possibly being TRBD1 (6 bases). The germline V and J ends were trimmed by 5 bases and 1 base, with 14 bases remaining between them. The CDR3 is 16 amino acids. Germline V gene sequence: CDR1 SEHNR, CDR2 FQNEAQ (reference sequence). CDR3 in DNA: TGTGCCAGCAGCCCTCGGACAGCAAGGAACACCGGGGAGCTGTTTTTT. As protein: CASSPRTARNTGELFF.

The V gene is TRBV7-2, the J gene TRBJ1-3; TRBD1 might be the D (6 bases). The V end lost 5 bases, the J end lost 0 bases, and 23 bases lay between the germline ends. Germline V gene data show CDR1 as SGHTA and CDR2 as FQGNSA. There are 19 residues in the CDR3. The CDR3 sequence: CASSPRHGQSSFSGNTIYF. In DNA form, the CDR3 reads TGTGCCAGCAGCCCCCGCCATGGACAGTCGAGCTTCTCTGGAAACACCATATATTTT. The full variable domain, rest sourced from reference TRBV7-2 and TRBJ1-3, is GAGVSQSPSNKVTEKGKDVELRCDPISGHTALYWYRQSLGQGLEFLIYFQGNSAPDKSGLPSDRFSAERTGGSVSTLTIQRTQQEDSAVYLCASSPRHGQSSFSGNTIYFGEGSWLTVV.

The chain couples TRBV29-1 to TRBJ1-2, with a tentative D call TRBD1 (5 bases). The CDR3 totals 14 residues. The germline V gene has CDR1 SQVTM and CDR2 ANQGSEA. V was trimmed by 4 bases and J by 0 bases, leaving 12 bases between them. CDR3 DNA sequence: TGCAGCGTTGCGTACAGGCCCACTAACTATGGCTACACCTTC. Protein: CSVAYRPTNYGYTF.

This clone was seen once. The rearrangement uses TRBV6-5 and TRBJ2-7, with TRBD1 identical over 10 bases. V gave up 3 bases and J gave up 4 bases; unmatched junction bases: 6. The CDR3 length is 15 residues. Looked up from germline, CDR1 is MNHEY and CDR2 is SVGAGI. CDR3 DNA sequence: TGTGCCAGCAGTTATTCCGGGACAGGGGTGTACGAGCAGTACTTC. Translation gives CASSYSGTGVYEQYF.

The chain has TRBV5-5 and TRBJ2-1; TRBD2 aligns across 8 bases. Losses at the gene ends were 2 bases for V and 7 bases for J; bases not matched to a gene: 8. The CDR3 length is 15 residues. Per germline, CDR1 SGHKS and CDR2 YYEKEE (reference sequence). CDR3 bases: TGTGCCAGCAGCTTTATGGCGGGGGGAAAAAATGAGCAGTTCTTC. Translated: CASSFMAGGKNEQFF.

CDR3 DNA sequence: TGTGCCAGCAGCTTAGCCTCCACCGGGACATGGGGCCATCATCCCCTCCACTTT. Its translation: CASSLASTGTWGHHPLHF. The V and J genes are TRBV7-9 and TRBJ1-6; weak D call: TRBD1 (6 bases). Germline CDR1 and CDR2: SEHNR and FQNEAQ (reference sequence). This CDR3 is 18 amino acids long. Trimming took off 0 bases at V and 13 bases at J, with 25 bases between the two ends. The full variable domain, its missing parts supplied by reference TRBV7-9 and TRBJ1-6, is DTGVSQNPRHKITKRGQNVTFRCDPISEHNRLYWYRQTLGQGPEFLTYFQNEAQLEKSRLLSDRFSAERPKGSFSTLEIQRTEQGDSAMYLCASSLASTGTWGHHPLHFGNGTRLTVT.

The V call is TRBV6-6, the J call TRBJ2-1, with TRBD1 as a possible D gene (6 bases). The CDR3 length is 15 residues. Trimming stripped 2 bases from V and 5 bases from J, with 13 bases between. Looked up from germline, CDR1 is MNHNY and CDR2 is SVGAGI (reference sequence). Written as DNA, the CDR3 is TGTGCCAGCAGTTACGGGGGCTTTGGGGACAATGAGCAGTTCTTC. Protein: CASSYGGFGDNEQFF.

The chain combines TRBV19 with TRBJ2-6; no reliable D call. V lost 7 bases to trimming and J lost 0 bases, with 10 bases between them. There are 15 residues in the CDR3. In germline, CDR1 is LNHDA, CDR2 SQIVND (reference sequence). The CDR3, as DNA: TGTGCCAGTAACTCATTCCACTCTGGGGCCAACGTCCTGACTTTC. Its protein product is CASNSFHSGANVLTF. The complete variable domain, with remaining parts taken from reference TRBV19 and TRBJ2-6, reads DGGITQSPKYLFRKEGQNVTLSCEQNLNHDAMYWYRQDPGQGLRLIYYSQIVNDFQKGDIAEGYSVSREKKESFPLTVTSAQKNPTAFYLCASNSFHSGANVLTFGAGSRLTVL.

This sequence joins TRBV25-1 and TRBJ1-1; D possibly corresponds to TRBD1 (5 bases). This CDR3 is built from 13 residues. Germline CDR1 is MGHDK and CDR2 is SYGVNS. Between the trimmed V and J ends, which lost 3 bases and 10 bases, there was a span of 15 bases. The CDR3 DNA follows: TGTGCCAGCAGTGACCGCGGGGCCATGACAGCTTTCTTT. Its protein product is CASSDRGAMTAFF.

This clone was seen just once. The chain carries TRBV5-1 and TRBJ2-7; 7 nucleotides match TRBD2. CDR3 size: 13 residues. Germline CDR1 and CDR2: SGHRS and YFSETQ. With V trimmed by 4 bases and J by 6 bases, 7 bases remained unmatched. CDR3 coding DNA: TGCGCCAGCAGCCGGGAGGTCGGTGGCGAGCAGTACTTC. Its protein is CASSREVGGEQYF.

This chain uses TRBV6-6 with TRBJ2-1; TRBD2 might be the D (5 bases). V lost 6 bases and J 3 bases, leaving 9 bases between the germline ends. This CDR3 is 13 amino acids long. Germline CDR1 reads MNHNY; CDR2 reads SVGAGI (reference sequence). In DNA form, the CDR3 reads TGTGCCAGCAGCCCCACTAGCTACAATGAGCAGTTCTTC. Translating gives CASSPTSYNEQFF.

In this sample, this clone turned up once. The rearrangement links TRBV2 to TRBJ1-3; no reliable D call. The V end lost 8 bases, the J end lost 6 bases, and 14 bases lay between the germline ends. From germline, CDR1 is SNHLY and CDR2 FYNNEI. CDR3 length equals 13 residues. DNA for the CDR3: TGTGCCAGCCTTCGCCGGAGCGAAAACACCATATATTTT. This gives the protein CASLRRSENTIYF. Complete variable domain (other parts from reference TRBV2 and TRBJ1-3): EPEVTQTPSHQVTQMGQEVILRCVPISNHLYFYWYRQILGQKVEFLVSFYNNEISEKSEIFDDQFSVERPDGSNFTLKIRSTKLEDSAMYFCASLRRSENTIYFGEGSWLTVV.

V is TRBV27 and J is TRBJ2-7, with 7 bases fitting TRBD2. Germline-derived CDR1 and CDR2 are MNHEY and SMNVEV (reference sequence). With 0 bases clipped from V and 2 bases from J, the junction kept 4 bases outside the gene matches. This CDR3 is 15 amino acids long. This chain's CDR3 is CASSLSWGGAYEQYF. DNA for the CDR3: TGTGCCAGCAGTTTATCGTGGGGGGGGGCCTACGAGCAGTACTTC.